A single sample is the source of the 9 T cell receptor beta chains below, sequenced in a study of vaccination and CD4 T cells after COVID-19. Sequencing of the DNA from cultured CD4+ T cells was carried out with the Oncomine TCR Beta short-read assay. TCRdb re-derived calls from the PCR reads in MiXCR, one entry per CDR3 protein. Among roughly 18,000 distinct CDR3 sequences listed, about 45% were seen once. Antigens for these TCRs are unknown. Noted treatment: roughly 10-day PBMC culture with coronavirus spike peptide pools or control peptides (ViraFEST assay). Source: CD4+ T cells from blood, cultured in vitro, taken after SARS-CoV-2 vaccination. These receptors were taken from a human donor who had recovered from COVID-19.

The rearrangement uses TRBV25-1 and TRBJ1-2, with no clear D. Germline V gene data show CDR1 as MGHDK and CDR2 as SYGVNS. V lost 6 bases, J lost 0 bases, and 11 bases lay in between. The CDR3 has 14 amino acids. This CDR3 reads CASRGSGPNYGYTF. Written as DNA, the CDR3 is TGTGCCAGCAGGGGATCCGGGCCTAACTATGGCTACACCTTC.

V usage is TRBV7-6 and J usage is TRBJ2-3; maybe TRBD2 (6 bases). The germline CDR1 and CDR2 sequences are SGHVS and FNYEAQ. This CDR3 region has 15 residues. Trimming left V 2 bases short and J 5 bases short, with 14 bases between. The CDR3 spells CASSLNSLAEDTQYF. In nucleotides, the CDR3 is TGTGCCAGCAGCTTAAATTCACTAGCAGAAGATACGCAGTATTTT.

This clonotype was recorded a few times. The chain links TRBV19 to TRBJ2-7, with D maybe TRBD1 (5 bases). The germline gives CDR1 LNHDA, CDR2 SQIVND (reference sequence). The V end lost 4 bases, the J end lost 3 bases, and 13 bases lay between the germline ends. CDR3 length equals 14 residues. The CDR3 bases are TGTGCCAGTAGTACTCAGGGTTCGAGCTACGAGCAGTACTTC. It translates to CASSTQGSSYEQYF.

This chain links TRBV10-3 with TRBJ1-2, with D maybe TRBD1 (6 bases). CDR3 length equals 12 residues. The germline V gene has CDR1 ENHRY and CDR2 SYGVKD. Deletions cut 4 bases from V and 7 bases from J, with 10 bases between. CDR3 protein: CAISAGGRGYTF. For the CDR3, the DNA is TGTGCCATCAGTGCCGGGGGCCGTGGCTACACCTTC.

This clonotype was detected a few times. The gene calls are TRBV28 and TRBJ1-2; TRBD1 might be the D (5 bases). The CDR3 is 16 amino acids. V dropped 6 bases and J dropped 6 bases, with 23 bases sitting between them. Germline CDR1 MDHEN, CDR2 SYDVKM. The CDR3 coding sequence is TGTGCCAGCAGGGTCTCAGGGCCCCCGGCGGCCCATGGCTACACCTTC. It codes for CASRVSGPPAAHGYTF.

The J gene is TRBJ2-1, the V gene TRBV7-8, with 10 bases identical to TRBD1. Germline V gives CDR1 SGHVS, CDR2 FQNEAQ. The CDR3 totals 18 residues. V gave up 2 bases and J gave up 12 bases; unmatched junction bases: 19. The chain's CDR3 is CASSLLSFLDRGPEGQFF. The DNA of the CDR3 is TGTGCCAGCAGCTTACTATCTTTCCTCGACAGGGGGCCCGAGGGGCAGTTCTTC. The whole variable domain, remainder taken from reference TRBV7-8 and TRBJ2-1, is GAGVSQSPRYKVAKRGQDVALRCDPISGHVSLFWYQQALGQGPEFLTYFQNEAQLDKSGLPSDRFFAERPEGSVSTLKIQRTQQEDSAVYLCASSLLSFLDRGPEGQFFGPGTRLTVL.

Relative to its sample, this clonotype is medium-sized. This rearrangement joins TRBV20-1 to TRBJ1-5; the D gene is possibly TRBD1 (5 bases). V was clipped by 6 bases and J by 0 bases, with 12 bases between them. CDR1 and CDR2 from the germline V gene are DFQATT and SNEGSKA (reference sequence). The CDR3 extends over 14 amino acids. This CDR3 reads CSATTGDSNQPQHF. CDR3 nucleotide sequence: TGCAGTGCAACGACGGGGGATAGCAATCAGCCCCAGCATTTT.

This chain joins TRBV7-9 and TRBJ1-5; 7 bases map to TRBD1. The germline V gene has CDR1 SEHNR and CDR2 FQNEAQ (reference sequence). V lost 3 bases to trimming and J lost 1 base; unmatched junction nucleotides: 3. This CDR3 comprises 15 residues. The CDR3 region has the DNA TGTGCCAGCAGCTTGGTGGGACAGAGCAATCAGCCCCAGCATTTT. Protein sequence: CASSLVGQSNQPQHF. Combining the CDR3 with reference TRBV7-9 and TRBJ1-5 gives the whole variable domain DTGVSQNPRHKITKRGQNVTFRCDPISEHNRLYWYRQTLGQGPEFLTYFQNEAQLEKSRLLSDRFSAERPKGSFSTLEIQRTEQGDSAMYLCASSLVGQSNQPQHFGDGTRLSIL.

The chain couples TRBV7-9 to TRBJ1-2; D possibly corresponds to TRBD1 (6 bases). The CDR3 sequence is 15 residues long. Germline CDR1 reads SEHNR; CDR2 reads FQNEAQ (reference sequence). Trimming cost V 2 bases and J 4 bases, with 14 bases left between them. The CDR3 sequence is CASSLSIGGGYGYTF. The CDR3, as DNA: TGTGCCAGCAGCTTATCAATAGGGGGAGGCTATGGCTACACCTTC.